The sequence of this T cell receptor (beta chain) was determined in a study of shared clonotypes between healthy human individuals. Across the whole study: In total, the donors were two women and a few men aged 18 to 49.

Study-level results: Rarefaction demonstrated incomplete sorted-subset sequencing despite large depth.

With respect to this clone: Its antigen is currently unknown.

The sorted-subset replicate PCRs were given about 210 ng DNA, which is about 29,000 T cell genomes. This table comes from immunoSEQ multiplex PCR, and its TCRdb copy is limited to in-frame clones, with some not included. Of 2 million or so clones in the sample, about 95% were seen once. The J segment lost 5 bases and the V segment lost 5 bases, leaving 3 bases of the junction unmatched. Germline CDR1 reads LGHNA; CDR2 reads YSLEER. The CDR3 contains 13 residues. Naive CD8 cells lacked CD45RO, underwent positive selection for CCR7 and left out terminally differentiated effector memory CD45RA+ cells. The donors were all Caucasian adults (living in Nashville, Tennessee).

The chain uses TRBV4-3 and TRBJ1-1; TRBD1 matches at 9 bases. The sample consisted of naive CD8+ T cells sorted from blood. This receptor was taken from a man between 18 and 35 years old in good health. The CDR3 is CASSDRGGTEAFF. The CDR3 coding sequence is TGCGCCAGCAGCGACAGGGGGGGTACTGAAGCTTTCTTT.